This T cell receptor (beta chain) originates from a study of T cell clones after liver transplantation. Turning to the study itself: Three of eight recipients were HCV-positive; others had non-autoimmune, non-viral indications. Until 12-24 months post-transplant, subjects got standard immunosuppression and no induction.

The V gene's germline CDR1 is MGHDK and CDR2 SYGVNS. Trimming stripped 5 bases from V and 5 bases from J, with 10 bases between. The CDR3 extends over 13 amino acids. Clones were read by immunoSEQ multiplex PCR, and TCRdb kept only the in-frame ones, dropping some. Of 20,000 to 25,000 clones in the sample, roughly 80% are singletons; the top ten hold about 33%. Study results and limitations: In most of the 8 subjects, circulating graft-donor-reactive CD4 TCRbeta sequences fell significantly after transplant. Small, mixed patient groups and varying post-transplant times limit these conclusions.

Remarks on this clone: Its specificity is not known.

This clonotype originated in a human patient who received a liver transplant. Some T cells may originate from the graft donor. The sequencing here drew on CD8+ T cells from blood, taken 52 to 60 months after liver transplant. The genes are TRBV25-1 and TRBJ2-1, with D perhaps matching TRBD1 (6 bases). The CDR3 bases are TGTGCCAGCAGTCGGCGGACAGACAATGAGCAGTTCTTC. This sequence encodes CASSRRTDNEQFF.